The rows below give T cell receptor beta chains drawn from one sample of a study of response to subunit inactivated influenza vaccine. TCRdb re-analysed the RT-PCR reads in MiXCR, keeping a single row per CDR3 protein. In the table there are about 540,000 distinct CDR3 sequences, roughly 25% of which are singletons. Another study also made use of these data, one on T cells expressing NK-cell markers.

The sample consisted of CD4+ T cells sorted from PBMCs, taken approximately 12 days after vaccination. The receptors stem from a man aged 50-60 years who received an inactivated influenza vaccine. CDR3s include the opening cysteine and the closing phenylalanine or tryptophan. The order of the fields is V gene, J gene, clone size, D gene, CDR3 DNA, CDR3 protein. The D gene is left open where the match is weak. The listing skips clone size in some rows; elsewhere it reads once, few, many or a size class.

TRBV4-2	TRBJ2-7	.	TRBD1	TGTGCCAGCAGCCAAGAGGGACAGGGGACCCACGAGCAGTACTTC	CASSQEGQGTHEQYF
TRBV4-1	TRBJ2-3	.	.	TGCGCCAGCAGCCTAAACAGGGATGATACGCAGTATTTT	CASSLNRDDTQYF
TRBV12-3/TRBV12-4	TRBJ1-1	few	.	TGTGCCAGCAGTATGATCCTCGTGGGAGCTTTCTTT	CASSMILVGAFF
TRBV7-6	TRBJ2-2	.	.	TGTGCCAGCAGCTTAACCCCCCGGGCATTCACCGGGGAGCTGTTTTTT	CASSLTPRAFTGELFF
TRBV7-2	TRBJ2-7	many	.	TGTGCCAGCAGCTTAGCTGGAGGGGGCCCCTACTACGAGCAGTACTTC	CASSLAGGGPYYEQYF
TRBV29-1	TRBJ2-1	few	TRBD2	TGCAGCGCTGGGGGGACTAGCAGGGATGAGCAGTTCTTC	CSAGGTSRDEQFF
TRBV11-3	TRBJ2-2	few	TRBD2	TGTGCCAGCAGCTTAGGATCTAGCGGGCGTGCCGGGGAGCTGTTTTTT	CASSLGSSGRAGELFF
TRBV19	TRBJ2-7	once	TRBD1	TGTGCCAGTAGCTATAGGGGACAGGGGGCCGAGCAGTACTTC	CASSYRGQGAEQYF
TRBV4-1	TRBJ2-5	few	.	TGCGCCAGCAGCCAAGATAGAGGGGAGGTCCAAGAGACCCAGTACTTC	CASSQDRGEVQETQYF
TRBV5-1	TRBJ2-2	.	.	TGCGCCAGCAGCTATAACGGCGGGGAGCTGTTTTTT	CASSYNGGELFF
TRBV20-1	TRBJ2-2	.	TRBD2	TGCAGTGCTAGGGGACTAGCGGGGGGGCAGAACACCGGGGAGCTGTTTTTT	CSARGLAGGQNTGELFF
TRBV7-9	TRBJ2-7	many	.	TGTGCCAGCAGCTTAGCTACAGGGCGCTACGAGCAGTACTTC	CASSLATGRYEQYF
TRBV12-3/TRBV12-4	TRBJ1-5	.	.	TGTGCCAGCAGTTTAGCTGACAATCAGCCCCAGCATTTT	CASSLADNQPQHF
TRBV29-1	TRBJ2-3	.	.	TGCAGCTTTGGACAGACTAACACAGATACGCAGTATTTT	CSFGQTNTDTQYF
TRBV3-1	TRBJ1-1	few	.	TGTGCCAGCAGCCAAGAATTGGCAAGGGCTGAAGCTTTCTTT	CASSQELARAEAFF
TRBV20-1	TRBJ2-7	few	TRBD1	TGCAGTGCCAAGCCTCGGACAGGGGAGGGCTACGAGCAGTACTTC	CSAKPRTGEGYEQYF
TRBV2	TRBJ2-5	.	.	TGTGCCAGCAGTGAAGCCCCAAGTGGGGGCCAAGAGACCCAGTACTTC	CASSEAPSGGQETQYF
TRBV7-9	TRBJ2-7	few	.	TGTGCCAGCAGCCGACAGGACTTCTACGAGCAGTACTTC	CASSRQDFYEQYF
TRBV20-1	TRBJ2-7	.	TRBD2	TGCAGTGCTAGGACGGCGCGGGGGGGAGCCTACGAGCAGTACTTC	CSARTARGGAYEQYF
TRBV7-9	TRBJ2-2	.	.	TGTGCCAGCAGCTTAGGACGGCAGGGTAACACCGGGGAGCTGTTTTTT	CASSLGRQGNTGELFF
TRBV29-1	TRBJ2-2	few	.	TGCAGCGTTGGTCGACGGACCGACGGGGAGCTGTTTTTT	CSVGRRTDGELFF
TRBV12-3/TRBV12-4	TRBJ2-1	few	.	TGTGCCAGCAGTTTTAGGGATGAGCAGTTCTTC	CASSFRDEQFF
TRBV28	TRBJ1-3	.	.	TGTGCCAGCAGCCGAACCTTGTCCCCTGGAAACACCATATATTTT	CASSRTLSPGNTIYF
TRBV28	TRBJ2-1	.	.	TGTGCCAGCAGTTTATCAGGGATGGGCAATGAGCAGTTCTTC	CASSLSGMGNEQFF
TRBV6-1	TRBJ2-2	.	TRBD2	TGTGCCAGCAGACGGACTAGCGGGGGCACCGGGGAGCTGTTTTTT	CASRRTSGGTGELFF
TRBV7-2	TRBJ2-4	few	TRBD1	TGTGCCAGCAGCCCCCTAGGGGGACAGGGAAACATTCAGTACTTC	CASSPLGGQGNIQYF
TRBV6-6	TRBJ1-4	.	.	TGTGCCAGCAGTTACTCGTTTAAAGAAAAACTGTTTTTT	CASSYSFKEKLFF
TRBV29-1	TRBJ2-7	few	.	TGCAGCGTTGAAGGGGGACAAAATCAGGCCTACGAGCAGTACTTC	CSVEGGQNQAYEQYF
TRBV11-2	TRBJ1-2	few	TRBD1	TGTGCCAGCAGCACCGGACAGGGGGCGTTTCGTGGCTACACCTTC	CASSTGQGAFRGYTF
TRBV20-1	TRBJ1-5	few	.	TGCAGTGCTAGAGATGGAGGTAGCAGGCCCCAGCATTTT	CSARDGGSRPQHF
TRBV27	TRBJ1-6	.	.	TGTGCCAGCAGCCACCGGCCCATGGAGAATTCACCCCTCCACTTT	CASSHRPMENSPLHF
TRBV29-1	TRBJ2-3	.	.	TGCAGCGTTGATGACTTGATGACCCATACGCAGTATTTT	CSVDDLMTHTQYF
TRBV3-1	TRBJ2-5	many	.	TGTGCCAGCAGCCAAGGGCCCAGGGAATACGAGACCCAGTACTTC	CASSQGPREYETQYF
TRBV5-1	TRBJ1-2	.	.	TGCGCCAGCAGCTTGGACGCCGGGACACGGGCGTCCGGCTACACCTTC	CASSLDAGTRASGYTF
TRBV5-6	TRBJ1-6	once	TRBD1	TGTGCCAGCAGCTTGCAGGGGGAACCAAATTCACCCCTCCACTTT	CASSLQGEPNSPLHF
TRBV6-2/TRBV6-3	TRBJ2-1	.	TRBD1	TGTGCCAGCAGGATTGACAGGGTCAGCTACAATGAGCAGTTCTTC	CASRIDRVSYNEQFF
TRBV14	TRBJ2-1	few	TRBD2	TGTGCCAGCAGCCAAGGGGGGATATGGACGGGAGGAAGGAATGAGCAGTTCTTC	CASSQGGIWTGGRNEQFF